This T cell receptor (beta chain) originates from a study of blood T cell repertoires in COVID-19. As processed by the authors: Estimates of nucleated cell counts were drawn from the amplification of reference gene primers. Method: immunoSEQ multiplex PCR; TCRdb's copy keeps in-frame clones and lacks some. V and J calls and clone size come straight from that table; D and trimming were deduced from the DNA. The profile shows about 190,000 clones, roughly 82% of them singletons. CDR3 size: 15 residues. CDR1 SGHRS and CDR2 YFSETQ come from the germline V gene. V trimming: 5 bases; J trimming: 4 bases; junction bases outside the gene matches: 11.

The sequencing input was peripheral blood. The chain links TRBV5-1 to TRBJ1-2, with 7 nucleotides matching TRBD1. The sequence came from a woman aged 60-75 years with COVID-19, enrolled during active disease. The CDR3 is CASRSQGVGPYGYTF. The DNA for the CDR3 is TGCGCCAGCAGGTCCCAGGGGGTCGGTCCCTATGGCTACACCTTC. Complete variable domain (other parts from reference TRBV5-1 and TRBJ1-2): KAGVTQTPRYLIKTRGQQVTLSCSPISGHRSVSWYQQTPGQGLQFLFEYFSETQRNKGNFPGRFSGRQFSNSRSEMNVSTLELGDSALYLCASRSQGVGPYGYTFGSGTRLTVV.